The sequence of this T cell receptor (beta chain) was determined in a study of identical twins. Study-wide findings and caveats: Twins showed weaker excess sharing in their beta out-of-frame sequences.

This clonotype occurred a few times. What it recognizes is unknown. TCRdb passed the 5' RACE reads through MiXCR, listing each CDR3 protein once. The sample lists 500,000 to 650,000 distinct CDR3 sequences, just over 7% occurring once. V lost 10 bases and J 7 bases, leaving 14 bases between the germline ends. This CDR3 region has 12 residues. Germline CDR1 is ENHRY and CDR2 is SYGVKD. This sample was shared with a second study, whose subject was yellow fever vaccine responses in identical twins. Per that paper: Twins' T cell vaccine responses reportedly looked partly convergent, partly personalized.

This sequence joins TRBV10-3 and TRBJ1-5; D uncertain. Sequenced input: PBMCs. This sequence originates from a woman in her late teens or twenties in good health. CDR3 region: CATQDPRQPQHF. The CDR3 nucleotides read TGTGCCACCCAGGACCCAAGACAGCCCCAGCATTTT.